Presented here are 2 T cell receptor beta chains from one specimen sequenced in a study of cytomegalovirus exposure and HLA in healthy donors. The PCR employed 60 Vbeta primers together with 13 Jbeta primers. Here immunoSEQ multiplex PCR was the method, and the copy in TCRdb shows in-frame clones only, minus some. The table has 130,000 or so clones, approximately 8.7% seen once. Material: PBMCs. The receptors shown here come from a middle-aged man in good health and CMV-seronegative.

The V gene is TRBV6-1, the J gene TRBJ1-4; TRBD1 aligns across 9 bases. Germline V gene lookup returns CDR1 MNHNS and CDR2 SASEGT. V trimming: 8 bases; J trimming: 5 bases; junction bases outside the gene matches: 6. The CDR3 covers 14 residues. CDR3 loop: CASDLDRGNEKLFF. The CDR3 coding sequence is TGTGCCAGCGATTTGGACAGGGGAAATGAAAAACTGTTTTTT.

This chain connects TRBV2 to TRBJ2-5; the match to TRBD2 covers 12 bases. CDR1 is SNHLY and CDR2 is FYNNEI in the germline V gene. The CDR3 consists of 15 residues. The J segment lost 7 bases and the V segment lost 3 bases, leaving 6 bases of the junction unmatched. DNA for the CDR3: TGTGCCAGCAGTGACCTAGCGGGGGGGCTTGGGACCCAGTACTTC. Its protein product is CASSDLAGGLGTQYF.